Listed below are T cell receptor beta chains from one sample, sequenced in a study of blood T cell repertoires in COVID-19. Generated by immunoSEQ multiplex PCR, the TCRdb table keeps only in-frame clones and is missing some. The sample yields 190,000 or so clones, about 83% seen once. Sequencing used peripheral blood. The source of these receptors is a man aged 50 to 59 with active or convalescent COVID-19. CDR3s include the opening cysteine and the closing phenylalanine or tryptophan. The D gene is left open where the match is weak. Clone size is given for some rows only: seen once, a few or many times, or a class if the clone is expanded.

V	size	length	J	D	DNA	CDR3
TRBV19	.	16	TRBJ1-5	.	TGTGCCAGTAGTATAGGACGGGGTACTAGCAATCAGCCCCAGCATTTT	CASSIGRGTSNQPQHF
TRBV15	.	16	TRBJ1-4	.	TGTGCCACCAGCAGAGATCCCTTTAGCAGTAATGAAAAACTGTTTTTT	CATSRDPFSSNEKLFF
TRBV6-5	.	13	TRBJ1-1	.	TGTGCCAGCAGTTACTCTGGGGGCATGGCAGCTTTCTTT	CASSYSGGMAAFF
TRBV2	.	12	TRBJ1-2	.	TGTGCCAGCAGTGAAAAGGGGGATGGCTACACCTTC	CASSEKGDGYTF
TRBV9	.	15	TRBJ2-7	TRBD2	TGTGCCAGCAGCGTAGGAGCGGGAGTTGGATACGAGCAGTACTTC	CASSVGAGVGYEQYF
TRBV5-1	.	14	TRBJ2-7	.	TGCGCCAGCAGCCTATTCAAGGAGAAGGACGAGCAGTACTTC	CASSLFKEKDEQYF
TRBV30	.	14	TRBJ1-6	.	TGTGCCTGGAGCCGGAGCTCCTATAATTCACCCCTCCACTTT	CAWSRSSYNSPLHF
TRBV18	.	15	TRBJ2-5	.	TGTGCCAGCTCACCCTCAAGCGGACTCCAAGAGACCCAGTACTTC	CASSPSSGLQETQYF
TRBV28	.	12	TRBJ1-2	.	TGTGCCAGCAGTCCAGCTAACTATGGCTACACCTTC	CASSPANYGYTF
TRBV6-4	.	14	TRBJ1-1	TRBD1	TGTGCCAGCAGAAGACAGGGGGCCAGTACTGAAGCTTTCTTT	CASRRQGASTEAFF
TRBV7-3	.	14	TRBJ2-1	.	TGTGCCAGCAGGTACACCGAGGTCTCCAATGAGCAGTTCTTC	CASRYTEVSNEQFF
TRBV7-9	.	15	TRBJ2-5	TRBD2	TGTGCCAGCAGCCAAACCGGGACTAGCGGCGAGACCCAGTACTTC	CASSQTGTSGETQYF
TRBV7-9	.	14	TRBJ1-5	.	TGTGCCAGCGAGGACAGTTCTGGCAATCAGCCCCAGCATTTT	CASEDSSGNQPQHF
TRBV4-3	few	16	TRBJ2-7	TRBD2	TGCGCCAGCGATCAAGCCGGGACTAGCGGGGCCCACGAGCAGTACTTC	CASDQAGTSGAHEQYF
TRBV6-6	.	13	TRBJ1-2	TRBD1	TGTGCCGCGGGACAGGGGCTGCACTATGGCTACACCTTC	CAAGQGLHYGYTF
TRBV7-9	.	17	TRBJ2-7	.	TGTGCCAGCAGCTTATTAGGGATTGGGACTTCAATCTACGAGCAGTACTTC	CASSLLGIGTSIYEQYF
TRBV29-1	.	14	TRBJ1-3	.	TGCAGCGCTGAAAGGGGGACGGCTGGAAACACCATATATTTT	CSAERGTAGNTIYF
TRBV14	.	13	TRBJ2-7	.	TGTGCCAGCAGCGAAGGCAGGTACTCCGAGCAGTACTTC	CASSEGRYSEQYF
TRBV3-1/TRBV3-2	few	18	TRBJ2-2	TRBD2	TGTGCCAGCAGCCAAGCGGAAGGGGCGGGAGGGGACCCCGGGGAGCTGTTTTTT	CASSQAEGAGGDPGELFF
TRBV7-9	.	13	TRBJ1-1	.	TGTGCCAGCACCCTCCGGGACACCTTTGAAGCTTTCTTT	CASTLRDTFEAFF
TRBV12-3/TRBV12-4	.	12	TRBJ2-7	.	TGTGCCAGCACGGGTAGGTCCTACGAGCAGTACTTC	CASTGRSYEQYF
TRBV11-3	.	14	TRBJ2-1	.	TGTGCCAGCAGCTTCAGTACTGGGAGAACAGAGCAGTTCTTC	CASSFSTGRTEQFF
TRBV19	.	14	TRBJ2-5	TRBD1	TGTGCCAGTAGTATTGGGGGGACAGGAGAGACCCAGTACTTC	CASSIGGTGETQYF
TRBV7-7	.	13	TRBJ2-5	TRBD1	TGTGCTAGCAGCTTACAGGGGTTGGAGACCCAGTACTTC	CASSLQGLETQYF
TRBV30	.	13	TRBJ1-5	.	TGTGCCTGGAGTGTACTGGAGAATCAGCCCCAGCATTTT	CAWSVLENQPQHF
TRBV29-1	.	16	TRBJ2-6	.	TGCAGCGTCGACAGTGTCCTGAGCTCTGGGGCCAACGTCCTGACTTTC	CSVDSVLSSGANVLTF
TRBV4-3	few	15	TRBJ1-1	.	TGCGCCAGCAGCTATGACAGCGGGGCCAACACTGAAGCTTTCTTT	CASSYDSGANTEAFF
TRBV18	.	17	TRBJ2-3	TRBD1	TGTGCCAGCTCACCATGGGGACAGGGACTTAGCACAGATACGCAGTATTTT	CASSPWGQGLSTDTQYF
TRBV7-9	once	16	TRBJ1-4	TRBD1	TGTGCCAGCAGTCTCCCCCAGGGACAGGGGAGTGAAAAACTGTTTTTT	CASSLPQGQGSEKLFF
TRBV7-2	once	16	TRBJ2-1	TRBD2	TGTGCCAGCAGCTTGCGACTAGCGGGGGGGTTGAATGAGCAGTTCTTC	CASSLRLAGGLNEQFF
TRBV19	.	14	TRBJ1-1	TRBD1	TGTGCCAGTAGTGACAGGGCTATGAACACTGAAGCTTTCTTT	CASSDRAMNTEAFF
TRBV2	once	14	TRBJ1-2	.	TGTGCCAGCAAACCGGACAGAACCTTCTATGGCTACACCTTC	CASKPDRTFYGYTF
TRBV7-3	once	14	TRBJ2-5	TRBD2	TGTGCCAGCAGTCTTAGCGGGAGGGAAGAGACCCAGTACTTC	CASSLSGREETQYF
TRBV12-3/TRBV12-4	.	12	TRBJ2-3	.	TGTGCCAGCAGGAGTAGCACAGATACGCAGTATTTT	CASRSSTDTQYF
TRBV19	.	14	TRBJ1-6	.	TGTGCCAGTTCCGGGGGGACTGGTAATTCACCCCTCCACTTT	CASSGGTGNSPLHF
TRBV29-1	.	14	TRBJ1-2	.	TGCAGCGTTGAAGCACCCGGGGTGGTCTATGGCTACACCTTC	CSVEAPGVVYGYTF
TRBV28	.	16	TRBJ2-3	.	TGTGCCAGCAGTTCTAGACAGCATACTCCCACAGATACGCAGTATTTT	CASSSRQHTPTDTQYF
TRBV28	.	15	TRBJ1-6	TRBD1	TGTGCCAGCAGTCCGACGACAGGGAGAAATTCACCCCTCCACTTT	CASSPTTGRNSPLHF
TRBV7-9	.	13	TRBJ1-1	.	TGTGCCAGCAGCCCAGAGGGAGGACCCGGAGCTTTCTTT	CASSPEGGPGAFF
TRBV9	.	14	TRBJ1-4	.	TGTGCCAGCAGCGTGGAAGTGGGGGGGCAAAAACTGTTTTTT	CASSVEVGGQKLFF
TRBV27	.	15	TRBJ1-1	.	TGTGCCAGCAGTTTATCACCTGGGGCGGACACTGAAGCTTTCTTT	CASSLSPGADTEAFF
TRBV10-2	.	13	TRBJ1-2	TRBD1	TGCGCCGGCTGGACAGGGGGCGACTATGGCTACACCTTC	CAGWTGGDYGYTF
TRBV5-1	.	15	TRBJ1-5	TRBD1	TGCGCCAGCAGCATGACGGGACAGGGGGGTCAGCCCCAGCATTTT	CASSMTGQGGQPQHF
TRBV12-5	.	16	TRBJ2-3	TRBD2	TGTGCTAGTGGTTTGGGACTAGCGGAGTTGGGAGATACGCAGTATTTT	CASGLGLAELGDTQYF
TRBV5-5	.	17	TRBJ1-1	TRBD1	TGTGCCAGCAGCTTTTTGGCTGACAGGGGGTTAAACACTGAAGCTTTCTTT	CASSFLADRGLNTEAFF
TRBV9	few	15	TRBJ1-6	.	TGTGCCAGCAGCTCCCCGGCGAGGGGGAATTCACCCCTCCACTTT	CASSSPARGNSPLHF
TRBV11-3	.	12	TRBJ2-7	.	TGTGCCCCCCGGGGGAACCTCTACGAGCAGTACTTC	CAPRGNLYEQYF
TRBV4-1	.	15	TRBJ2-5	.	TGCGCCAGCAGCCAAGGATCCGGGGGTTCAGAGACCCAGTACTTC	CASSQGSGGSETQYF
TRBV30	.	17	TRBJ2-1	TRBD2	TGTGCCTGGAGCGGGACTAGCGGGAGGGCCCAGGAAAATGAGCAGTTCTTC	CAWSGTSGRAQENEQFF
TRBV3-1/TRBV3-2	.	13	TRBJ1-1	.	TGTGCCAGCAGCCAGGCAGGGCTGACTGAAGCTTTCTTT	CASSQAGLTEAFF
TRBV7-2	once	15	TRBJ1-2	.	TGTGCCAGCAGCTTAGCGGGCAGGTCTAACTATGGCTACACCTTC	CASSLAGRSNYGYTF
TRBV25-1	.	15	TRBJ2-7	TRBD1	TGTGCCAGCAGTGAATCTAACAGGGGTTCCTACGAGCAGTACTTC	CASSESNRGSYEQYF
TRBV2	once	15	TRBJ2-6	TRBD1	TGTGCCAGCAAACCTGACAGGGCTGGGGCCAACGTCCTGACTTTC	CASKPDRAGANVLTF
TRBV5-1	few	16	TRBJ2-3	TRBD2	TGCGCCAGCAGCTTGGGGGTAGCGGGAGTGGCAGATACGCAGTATTTT	CASSLGVAGVADTQYF
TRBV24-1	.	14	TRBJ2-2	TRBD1	TGTGCCACCACCCAGGGACAGCAGACCGGGGAGCTGTTTTTT	CATTQGQQTGELFF